What follows are 3 T cell receptor beta chains derived from one specimen sequenced in a study of regulatory T cells in long-lasting Graves disease. Time point meaning: newly diagnosed GD, antithyroid drugs for less than 3 months. Extracted RNA from PBMCs served as the source of the TCR library. Construction of the TCR beta libraries employed iRepertoire HTBI primers in conjunction with Arm-PCR of CDR3 regions. TCRdb called the multiplex PCR reads again in MiXCR, with one record for every CDR3 protein. The table has about 560,000 distinct CDR3 sequences, 15% to 20% seen once. Separately, the same data were catalogued under a study of T cells in Graves' hyperthyroidism and ophthalmopathy.

The sample was peripheral blood mononuclear cells (PBMCs), taken at new diagnosis, from a patient treated with antithyroid drugs. Receptor source: a man between 18 and 35 years old with Graves disease.

This clonotype occurred a few times. The chain combines TRBV5-5 with TRBJ2-7; D uncertain. The CDR3 is made up of 13 amino acids. The V end lost 1 base, the J end lost 0 bases, and 5 bases lay between the germline ends. Germline V gene lookup returns CDR1 SGHKS and CDR2 YYEKEE (reference sequence). The CDR3 loop is CASSLQDSYEQYF. The CDR3 DNA is TGTGCCAGCAGCTTGCAGGACTCCTACGAGCAGTACTTC.

This clonotype was recorded a few times. The chain couples TRBV7-9 to TRBJ2-7; D possibly corresponds to TRBD2 (5 bases). CDR1 SEHNR and CDR2 FQNEAQ come from the germline V gene (reference sequence). With 4 bases removed from V and 3 bases from J, the gap between germline ends came to 16 bases. The CDR3 is 15 amino acids. This chain's CDR3 is CASSSSQREIYEQYF. The DNA of the CDR3 is TGTGCCAGCAGCTCGTCGCAACGGGAAATCTACGAGCAGTACTTC.

V gene TRBV19 combines with J gene TRBJ2-1, with D possibly TRBD2 on 6 matching bases. This CDR3 spans 13 amino acids. The ends were cut back, 7 bases at V and 6 bases at J, with 13 bases in the middle. Germline V lookup: CDR1 LNHDA, CDR2 SQIVND (reference sequence). The CDR3: CASTGTFFNEQFF. In DNA, the CDR3 is TGTGCCAGTACTGGGACTTTCTTCAATGAGCAGTTCTTC.